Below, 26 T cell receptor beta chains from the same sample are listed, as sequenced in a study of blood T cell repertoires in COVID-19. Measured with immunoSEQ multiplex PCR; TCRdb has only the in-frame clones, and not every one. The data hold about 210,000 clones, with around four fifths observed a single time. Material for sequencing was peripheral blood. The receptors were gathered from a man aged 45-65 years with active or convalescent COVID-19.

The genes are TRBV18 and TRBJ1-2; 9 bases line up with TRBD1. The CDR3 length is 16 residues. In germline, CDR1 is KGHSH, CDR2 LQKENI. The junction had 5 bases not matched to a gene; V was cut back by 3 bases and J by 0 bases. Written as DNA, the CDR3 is TGTGCCAGCTCACCCTGGACAGGGGATACTAACTATGGCTACACCTTC. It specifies CASSPWTGDTNYGYTF.

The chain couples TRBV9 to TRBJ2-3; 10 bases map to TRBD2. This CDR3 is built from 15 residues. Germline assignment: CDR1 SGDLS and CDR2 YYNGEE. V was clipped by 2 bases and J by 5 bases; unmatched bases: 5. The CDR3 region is CASSVSGRSVDTQYF. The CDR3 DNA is TGTGCCAGCAGCGTTAGCGGGAGGTCGGTAGATACGCAGTATTTT.

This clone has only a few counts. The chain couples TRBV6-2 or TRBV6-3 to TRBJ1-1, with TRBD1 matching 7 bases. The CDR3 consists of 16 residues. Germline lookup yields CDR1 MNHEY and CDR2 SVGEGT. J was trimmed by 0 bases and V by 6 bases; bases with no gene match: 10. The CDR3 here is CASSRNRGLLNTEAFF. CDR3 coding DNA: TGTGCCAGCAGCCGAAACAGGGGTCTACTGAACACTGAAGCTTTCTTT.

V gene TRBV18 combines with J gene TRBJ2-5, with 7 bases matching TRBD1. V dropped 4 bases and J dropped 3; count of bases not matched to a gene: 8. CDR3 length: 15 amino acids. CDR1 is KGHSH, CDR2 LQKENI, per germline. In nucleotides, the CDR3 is TGTGCCAGCTCACTTTTAGGACAGGCAAAAGAGACCCAGTACTTC. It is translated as CASSLLGQAKETQYF.

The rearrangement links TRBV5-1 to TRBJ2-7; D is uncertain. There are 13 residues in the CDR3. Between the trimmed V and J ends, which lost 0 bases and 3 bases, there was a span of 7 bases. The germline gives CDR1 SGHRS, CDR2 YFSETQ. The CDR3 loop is CASSLASGYEQYF. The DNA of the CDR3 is TGCGCCAGCAGCTTGGCGTCAGGCTACGAGCAGTACTTC.

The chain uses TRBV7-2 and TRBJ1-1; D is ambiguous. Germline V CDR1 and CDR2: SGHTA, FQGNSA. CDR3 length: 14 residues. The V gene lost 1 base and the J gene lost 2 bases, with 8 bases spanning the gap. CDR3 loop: CASSLVISNTEAFF. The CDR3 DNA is TGTGCCAGCAGCTTAGTTATCAGTAACACTGAAGCTTTCTTT.

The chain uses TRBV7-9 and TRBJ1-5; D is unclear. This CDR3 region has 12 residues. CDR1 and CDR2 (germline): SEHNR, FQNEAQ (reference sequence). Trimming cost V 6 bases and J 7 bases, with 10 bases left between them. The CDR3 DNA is TGTGCCAGCAGTTCTTCTGGCCAGCCCCAGCATTTT. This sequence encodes CASSSSGQPQHF.

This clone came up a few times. CDR3 DNA: TGCGCCAGCAGCTTGGACAGCTACACCTACGAGCAGTACTTC. The encoded protein is CASSLDSYTYEQYF. The rearrangement joins TRBV5-1 to TRBJ2-7; D not resolved. This CDR3 is built from 14 residues. Trimming took 0 bases from V and 2 from J, leaving 9 bases between them. The germline V gene encodes CDR1 SGHRS and CDR2 YFSETQ.

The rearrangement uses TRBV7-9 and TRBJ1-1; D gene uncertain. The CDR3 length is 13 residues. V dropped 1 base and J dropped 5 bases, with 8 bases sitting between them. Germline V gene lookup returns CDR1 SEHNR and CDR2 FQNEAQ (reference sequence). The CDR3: CASSLEGRTEAFF. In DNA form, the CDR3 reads TGTGCCAGCAGCTTAGAAGGGAGAACTGAAGCTTTCTTT.

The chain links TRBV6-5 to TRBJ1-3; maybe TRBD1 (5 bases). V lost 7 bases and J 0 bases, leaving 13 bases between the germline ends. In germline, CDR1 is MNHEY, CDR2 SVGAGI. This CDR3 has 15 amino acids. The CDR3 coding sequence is TGTGCCAGCAACTCGGGGGATCTCTCTGGAAACACCATATATTTT. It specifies CASNSGDLSGNTIYF.

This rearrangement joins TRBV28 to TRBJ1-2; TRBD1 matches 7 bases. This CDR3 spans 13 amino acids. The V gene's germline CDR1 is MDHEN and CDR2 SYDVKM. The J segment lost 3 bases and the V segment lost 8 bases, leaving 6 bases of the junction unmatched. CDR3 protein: CASLRGEDYGYTF. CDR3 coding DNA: TGTGCCAGCCTCAGGGGGGAAGACTATGGCTACACCTTC.

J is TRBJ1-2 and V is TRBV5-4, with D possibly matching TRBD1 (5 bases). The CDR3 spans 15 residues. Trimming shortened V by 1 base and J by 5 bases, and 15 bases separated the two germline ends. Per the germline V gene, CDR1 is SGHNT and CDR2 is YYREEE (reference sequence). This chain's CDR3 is CASSLTGQAKYGYTF. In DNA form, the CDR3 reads TGTGCCAGCAGCTTGACAGGTCAGGCGAAATATGGCTACACCTTC.

In DNA form, the CDR3 reads TGTGCCAGCAGCTTAGAAACGTTAGCACAAGAGACCCAGTACTTC. Its protein product is CASSLETLAQETQYF. The chain couples TRBV7-2 to TRBJ2-5; no reliable D call. The CDR3 has 15 amino acids. Germline values: CDR1 SGHTA, CDR2 FQGNSA. V was trimmed by 1 base and J by 2 bases, leaving 11 bases between them. Full variable domain (rest looked up from reference TRBV7-2 and TRBJ2-5): GAGVSQSPSNKVTEKGKDVELRCDPISGHTALYWYRQSLGQGLEFLIYFQGNSAPDKSGLPSDRFSAERTGGSVSTLTIQRTQQEDSAVYLCASSLETLAQETQYFGPGTRLLVL.

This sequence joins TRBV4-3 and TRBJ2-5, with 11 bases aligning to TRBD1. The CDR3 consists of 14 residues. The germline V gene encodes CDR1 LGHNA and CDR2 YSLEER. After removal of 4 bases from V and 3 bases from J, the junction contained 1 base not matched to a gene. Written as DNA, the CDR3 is TGCGCCAGCAGCCGGGACAGGGGGAAAGAGACCCAGTACTTC. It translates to CASSRDRGKETQYF.

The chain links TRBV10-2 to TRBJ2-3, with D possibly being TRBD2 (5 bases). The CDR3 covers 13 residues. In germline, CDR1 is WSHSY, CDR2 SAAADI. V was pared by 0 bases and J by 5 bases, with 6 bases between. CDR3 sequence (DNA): TGCGCCAGCAGTGAGTCTGGAGGAGATACGCAGTATTTT. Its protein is CASSESGGDTQYF.

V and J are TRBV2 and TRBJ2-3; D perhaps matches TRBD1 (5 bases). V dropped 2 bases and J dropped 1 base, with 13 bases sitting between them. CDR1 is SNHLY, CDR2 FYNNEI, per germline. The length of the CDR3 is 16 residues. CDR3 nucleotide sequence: TGTGCCAGCAGTGAAAGAACAGGCCTCCGCACAGATACGCAGTATTTT. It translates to CASSERTGLRTDTQYF.

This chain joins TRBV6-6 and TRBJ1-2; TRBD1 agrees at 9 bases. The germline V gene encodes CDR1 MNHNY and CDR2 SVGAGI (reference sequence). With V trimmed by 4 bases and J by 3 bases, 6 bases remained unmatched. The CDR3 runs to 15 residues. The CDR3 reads CASSSPDRGDYGYTF. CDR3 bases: TGTGCCAGCAGTTCACCAGACAGGGGGGACTATGGCTACACCTTC.

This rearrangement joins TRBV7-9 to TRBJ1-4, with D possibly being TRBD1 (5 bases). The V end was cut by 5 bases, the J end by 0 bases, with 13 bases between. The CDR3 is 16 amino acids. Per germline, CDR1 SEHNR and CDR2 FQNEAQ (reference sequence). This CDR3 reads CASSDYLTATNEKLFF. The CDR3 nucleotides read TGTGCCAGCAGCGATTACCTGACAGCAACTAATGAAAAACTGTTTTTT.

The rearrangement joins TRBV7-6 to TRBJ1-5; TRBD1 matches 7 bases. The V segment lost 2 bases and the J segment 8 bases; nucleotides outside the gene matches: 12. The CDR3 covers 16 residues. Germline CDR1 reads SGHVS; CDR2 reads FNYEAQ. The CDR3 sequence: CASSLSVRGSVEPQHF. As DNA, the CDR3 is TGTGCCAGCAGCTTAAGCGTCAGGGGGTCGGTAGAGCCCCAGCATTTT. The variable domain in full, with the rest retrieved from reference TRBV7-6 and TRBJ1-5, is GAGVSQSPRYKVTKRGQDVALRCDPISGHVSLYWYRQALGQGPEFLTYFNYEAQQDKSGLPNDRFSAERPEGSISTLTIQRTEQRDSAMYRCASSLSVRGSVEPQHFGDGTRLSIL.

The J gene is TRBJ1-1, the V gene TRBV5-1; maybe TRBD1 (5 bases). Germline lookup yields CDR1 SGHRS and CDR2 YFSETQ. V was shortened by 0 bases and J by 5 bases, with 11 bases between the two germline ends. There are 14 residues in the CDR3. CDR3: CASSLGGLGTEAFF. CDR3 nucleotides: TGCGCCAGCAGCTTGGGGGGCCTGGGTACTGAAGCTTTCTTT.

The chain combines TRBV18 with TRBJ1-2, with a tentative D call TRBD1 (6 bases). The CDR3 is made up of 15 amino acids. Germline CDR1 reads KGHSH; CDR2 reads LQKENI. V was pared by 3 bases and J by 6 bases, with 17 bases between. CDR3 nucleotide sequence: TGTGCCAGCTCACCTATCGCGGGGGCCCAGGATGGCTACACCTTC. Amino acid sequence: CASSPIAGAQDGYTF.

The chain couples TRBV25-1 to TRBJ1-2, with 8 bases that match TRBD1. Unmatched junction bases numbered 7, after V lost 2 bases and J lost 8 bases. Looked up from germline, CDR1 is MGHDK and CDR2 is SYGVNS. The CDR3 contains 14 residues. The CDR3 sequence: CASSENWTGRGYTF. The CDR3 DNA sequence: TGTGCCAGCAGTGAAAATTGGACAGGGCGGGGCTACACCTTC.

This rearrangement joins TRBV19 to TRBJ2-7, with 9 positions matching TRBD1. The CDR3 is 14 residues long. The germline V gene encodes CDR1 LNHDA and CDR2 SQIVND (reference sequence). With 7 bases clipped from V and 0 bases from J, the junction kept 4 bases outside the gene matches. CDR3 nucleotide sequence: TGTGCCAGTAAAGACAGGGGGAGCTCCTACGAGCAGTACTTC. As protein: CASKDRGSSYEQYF. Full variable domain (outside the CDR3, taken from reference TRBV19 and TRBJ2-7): DGGITQSPKYLFRKEGQNVTLSCEQNLNHDAMYWYRQDPGQGLRLIYYSQIVNDFQKGDIAEGYSVSREKKESFPLTVTSAQKNPTAFYLCASKDRGSSYEQYFGPGTRLTVT.

The CDR3 sequence is CASSQQGGNTIYF. The CDR3 DNA is TGTGCCAGCAGCCAACAGGGAGGAAACACCATATATTTT. V is TRBV7-3 and J is TRBJ1-3; the D gene is possibly TRBD1 (6 bases). The germline V gene encodes CDR1 SGHTA and CDR2 FQGTGA. The CDR3 totals 13 residues. Trimming cost V 5 bases and J 4 bases, with 9 bases left between them.

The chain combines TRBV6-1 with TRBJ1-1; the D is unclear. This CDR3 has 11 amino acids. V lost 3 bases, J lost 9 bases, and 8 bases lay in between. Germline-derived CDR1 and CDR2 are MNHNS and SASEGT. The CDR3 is CASSDRVQAFF. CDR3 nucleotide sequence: TGTGCCAGCAGTGACCGGGTTCAAGCTTTCTTT.

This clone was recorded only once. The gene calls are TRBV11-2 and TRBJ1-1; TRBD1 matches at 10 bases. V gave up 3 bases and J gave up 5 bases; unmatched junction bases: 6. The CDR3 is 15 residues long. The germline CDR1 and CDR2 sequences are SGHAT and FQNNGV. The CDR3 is CASSFGWTGGTEAFF. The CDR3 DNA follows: TGTGCCAGCAGCTTCGGGTGGACAGGGGGGACTGAAGCTTTCTTT.